Detailed here is one T cell receptor beta chain. The data are from a study of T cell changes during pregnancy in multiple sclerosis. Profiled with immunoSEQ multiplex PCR; TCRdb holds only in-frame clones, not every one. Of tens of thousands of clones in the sample, roughly nine tenths were seen once. Germline CDR1 MNHNS, CDR2 SASEGT. After removal of 1 base from V and 5 bases from J, the junction contained 11 bases not matched to a gene. The CDR3 extends over 17 amino acids. The sequencing here drew on CD4+ T cells from peripheral blood mononuclear cells, taken before pregnancy. This TCR was sampled from a female donor with multiple sclerosis, enrolled in a pregnancy study. The chain is built from TRBV6-1 and TRBJ2-5; TRBD2 aligns across 9 bases. This CDR3 is CASSEVSGSGRRETQYF. The CDR3 DNA follows: TGTGCCAGCAGTGAAGTGAGTGGCAGCGGGAGGAGGGAGACCCAGTACTTC.